Below, one T cell receptor (beta chain) is given with its context. Antigen specificity is unknown. This CDR3 is built from 15 residues. The V gene lost 6 bases and the J gene lost 1 base, with 10 bases spanning the gap. Germline-derived CDR1 and CDR2 are LNHDA and SQIVND (reference sequence). The PCR used 60 Vbeta and 13 Jbeta primers. Sequenced by immunoSEQ multiplex PCR; TCRdb stores in-frame clones only, minus some. The profile covers roughly 150,000 clones, with approximately 80% appearing a single time and 9.5% to 10% taken by the ten largest. The data stem from a study of cytomegalovirus exposure and HLA in healthy donors. Study information: Earlier, roughly 120 million unique TCR beta sequences were recovered from roughly 180 million T cells by an analysis. Early on, a data release was issued that held roughly 80 million unique TCRs from HLA-typed donors.

Study conclusions and caveats: Previously analyzed data showed that most TCR beta V segments were productive at a frequency of about 90% or about 30%. Trimming of TCR beta V- and J-genes showed a link, identified in a later analysis, to a missense DCLRE1C variant.

The sequenced material came from PBMCs. The receptor was isolated from a man aged 18 to 35 in good health and CMV-seropositive. The chain joins TRBV19 to TRBJ2-6; D unclear. The CDR3 protein is CASRITSSGANVLTF. DNA of the CDR3: TGTGCCAGTAGAATCACGAGTTCTGGGGCCAACGTCCTGACTTTC. Combining the CDR3 with reference TRBV19 and TRBJ2-6 gives the whole variable domain DGGITQSPKYLFRKEGQNVTLSCEQNLNHDAMYWYRQDPGQGLRLIYYSQIVNDFQKGDIAEGYSVSREKKESFPLTVTSAQKNPTAFYLCASRITSSGANVLTFGAGSRLTVL.